The 10 T cell receptor beta chains reported below all come from one sample, sequenced in a study of blood T cell repertoires in COVID-19. Sequenced by immunoSEQ multiplex PCR; TCRdb stores in-frame clones only, minus some. The sample consists of about 500,000 clones, approximately 90% of them appearing once. Sequenced material: PBMCs or T cells enriched from blood (not recorded which). The receptors stem from a woman aged 18 to 35 who had recovered from COVID-19.

This clone was observed a single time. The J gene is TRBJ1-6, the V gene TRBV19; 9 bases line up with TRBD1. The CDR3 consists of 17 residues. V lost 7 bases, J lost 7 bases, and 14 bases stayed unmatched. Germline V gene data show CDR1 as LNHDA and CDR2 as SQIVND (reference sequence). In DNA, the CDR3 is TGTGCCAGTACCCCGGGGAGCCCGGGACAGGGAAATTCACCCCTCCACTTT. Encoded protein: CASTPGSPGQGNSPLHF.

The gene calls are TRBV18 and TRBJ2-4, with 9 bases lining up with TRBD1. The germline V gene encodes CDR1 KGHSH and CDR2 LQKENI. The CDR3 is made up of 15 amino acids. The J segment lost 5 bases and the V segment lost 3 bases, leaving 5 bases of the junction unmatched. Written as DNA, the CDR3 is TGTGCCAGCTCACCCGGGACAGGGAGCCAAAACATTCAGTACTTC. Translation: CASSPGTGSQNIQYF.

V and J are TRBV5-4 and TRBJ1-6, with a tentative D call TRBD1 (5 bases). CDR1 is SGHNT, CDR2 YYREEE, per germline (reference sequence). The V gene lost 0 bases and the J gene lost 0 bases, with 7 bases spanning the gap. The CDR3 sequence is 16 residues long. The DNA for the CDR3 is TGTGCCAGCAGCTTGGTCAGGGCCTCCTATAATTCACCCCTCCACTTT. Encoded protein: CASSLVRASYNSPLHF.

This chain uses TRBV2 with TRBJ2-3; 9 positions agree with TRBD2. There are 14 residues in the CDR3. Looked up from germline, CDR1 is SNHLY and CDR2 is FYNNEI. Losses at the gene ends were 4 bases for V and 5 bases for J; bases not matched to a gene: 4. CDR3 sequence (DNA): TGTGCCAGCAGTGTTAGCGGGGGTCAAGATACGCAGTATTTT. This gives the protein CASSVSGGQDTQYF.

The rearrangement uses TRBV30 and TRBJ1-2, with a weak D call TRBD1 (6 bases). The CDR3 is 13 amino acids. With 5 bases removed from V and 2 bases from J, the gap between germline ends came to 12 bases. CDR1 GTSNPN and CDR2 SVGIG come from the germline V gene (reference sequence). CDR3 region: CAWWDKLNYGYTF. In nucleotides, the CDR3 is TGTGCCTGGTGGGACAAATTAAACTATGGCTACACCTTC.

The rearrangement uses TRBV5-6 and TRBJ2-7; TRBD1 matches at 10 bases. The germline CDR1 and CDR2 sequences are SGHDT and YYEEEE. CDR3 length equals 16 residues. V trimming: 0 bases; J trimming: 4 bases; junction bases outside the gene matches: 7. The CDR3 nucleotides are TGTGCCAGCAGCTTGGATGGCCGGGACAGGGGATACGAGCAGTACTTC. As protein: CASSLDGRDRGYEQYF. The full variable domain, rest sourced from reference TRBV5-6 and TRBJ2-7, is DAGVTQSPTHLIKTRGQQVTLRCSPKSGHDTVSWYQQALGQGPQFIFQYYEEEERQRGNFPDRFSGHQFPNYSSELNVNALLLGDSALYLCASSLDGRDRGYEQYFGPGTRLTVT.

This chain connects TRBV5-8 to TRBJ2-7; possibly TRBD2 for D (6 bases). Germline V CDR1 and CDR2: SGHTS, YDEGEE. The CDR3 runs to 16 residues. Trimming took off 2 bases at V and 4 bases at J, with 19 bases between the two ends. The CDR3 sequence is CASSLLSSGPPYEQYF. The CDR3 coding sequence is TGTGCCAGCAGCTTACTCAGTAGCGGACCCCCTTACGAGCAGTACTTC.

The rearrangement uses TRBV6-5 and TRBJ1-2; 7 positions match TRBD1. Germline CDR1 and CDR2: MNHEY and SVGAGI. V lost 5 bases to trimming and J lost 5 bases; unmatched junction nucleotides: 5. This CDR3 is 13 amino acids long. This CDR3 reads CASSIRGEYGYTF. The CDR3, as DNA: TGTGCCAGCAGTATCAGGGGGGAGTATGGCTACACCTTC.

The chain uses TRBV10-3 and TRBJ2-3, with no clear D. Germline V gene sequence: CDR1 ENHRY, CDR2 SYGVKD. The CDR3 covers 15 residues. Trimming stripped 6 bases from V and 2 bases from J, with 15 bases between. The CDR3 is CAISDTVSNTDTQYF. CDR3 DNA sequence: TGTGCCATCAGCGATACAGTATCGAACACAGATACGCAGTATTTT.

The chain joins TRBV2 to TRBJ2-3; D gene ambiguous. The CDR3 is made up of 15 amino acids. Trimming took 6 bases from V and 0 from J, leaving 13 bases between them. Germline V gene lookup returns CDR1 SNHLY and CDR2 FYNNEI. The CDR3 loop is CASRSKSGSTDTQYF. The CDR3 coding sequence is TGTGCCAGCAGATCGAAATCCGGGAGCACAGATACGCAGTATTTT.